These 25 T cell receptor beta chains came from one sample sequenced in a study of T cells in Graves' hyperthyroidism and ophthalmopathy. Amplified TCR beta CDR3 regions came from RNA transcripts. HTBI primers drove first-round RT-PCR of the TCR CDR3. TCRdb used MiXCR to reprocess the multiplex PCR reads, holding one entry per CDR3 protein. The sample has roughly 640,000 distinct CDR3 sequences, 15% to 20% seen once. Sequencing was done on a sample of blood. The receptors here all came from a woman in her forties with Graves' ophthalmopathy.

This clonotype was recorded once. This rearrangement joins TRBV3-1 to TRBJ1-5; D unresolved. CDR1 and CDR2 (germline): LGHDT, YNNKEL (reference sequence). V lost 1 base and J lost 7, with 11 bases in between. This CDR3 has 14 residues. The CDR3: CASSQGNTEQPQHF. The CDR3 bases are TGTGCCAGCAGCCAAGGGAATACAGAACAGCCCCAGCATTTT.

On this clonotype itself: This may be a read error, as it is one base from a much larger clone. The J gene is TRBJ2-7, the V gene TRBV20-1; TRBD2 agrees at 9 bases. The CDR3 has 14 residues. Germline CDR1 DFQATT, CDR2 SNEGSKA (reference sequence). V gave up 3 bases and J gave up 6 bases; unmatched junction bases: 9. CDR3 region: CSASVPSGNCEQYF. The CDR3 nucleotides read TGCAGTGCTAGTGTCCCTAGCGGGAATTGCGAGCAGTACTTC.

In its sample, this clonotype was seen a few times. This sequence joins TRBV6-1 and TRBJ1-3; D gene unclear. V was shortened by 7 bases and J by 0 bases, with 13 bases between the two germline ends. Germline V gene data show CDR1 as MNHNS and CDR2 as SASEGT. The CDR3 has 15 residues. The CDR3 DNA reads as TGTGCCAGCACCCAATCGGGGAACTCTGGAAACACCATATATTTT. Protein: CASTQSGNSGNTIYF.

This clonotype was observed a handful of times. The V call is TRBV29-1, the J call TRBJ2-5; D is possibly TRBD2 (6 bases). Germline lookup yields CDR1 SQVTM and CDR2 ANQGSEA. The CDR3 extends over 13 amino acids. Trimming removed 7 bases from V and 9 bases from J, with 21 bases in between. The CDR3 bases are TGCAGCGCGCCGAGGGACGGGTCGGGGGCCCAGTACTTC. Its translation: CSAPRDGSGAQYF.

This clonotype was counted only a few times. The rearrangement joins TRBV20-1 to TRBJ2-2, with 11 bases that match TRBD2. CDR1 and CDR2 from the germline V gene are DFQATT and SNEGSKA (reference sequence). The CDR3 has 15 residues. The V and J ends lost 4 bases and 7 bases, in that order; junction bases with no gene match: 8. CDR3 DNA: TGCAGTGCTACCCAACTAGCGGGGGATGTCGGGGAGCTGTTTTTT. This translates into CSATQLAGDVGELFF.

The table lists this clonotype with many counts. The chain joins TRBV10-1 to TRBJ2-2, with D possibly matching TRBD2 (6 bases). V lost 4 bases to trimming and J lost 1 base, with 16 bases between them. The germline CDR1 and CDR2 sequences are WNHNN and SYGVQD (reference sequence). This CDR3 contains 17 residues. The CDR3 spells CASSVRPGLGNTGELFF. The CDR3 nucleotides read TGCGCCAGCAGTGTCCGACCGGGACTGGGGAACACCGGGGAGCTGTTTTTT.

In this sample, this clonotype turned up a few times. This chain links TRBV3-1 with TRBJ2-3, with 7 bases matching TRBD2. Losses at the gene ends were 7 bases for V and 2 bases for J; bases not matched to a gene: 12. CDR3 length equals 16 residues. CDR1 LGHDT and CDR2 YNNKEL come from the germline V gene (reference sequence). DNA for the CDR3: TGTGCCAGCAAACCCCAGGCTAGCGGATTCACAGATACGCAGTATTTT. It is translated as CASKPQASGFTDTQYF.

In this sample, this clonotype turned up a few times. The junction departs from germline at one end; a sequencing error may be responsible. The chain is built from TRBV27 and TRBJ2-3; 8 bases fit TRBD2. CDR1 is MNHEY, CDR2 SMNVEV, per germline (reference sequence). There are 15 residues in the CDR3. CDR3 sequence (DNA): TGTGCTAGCAGAGGGCCAGCGGGAGTACCTGATACGCAGTATTTT. It translates to CASRGPAGVPDTQYF.

This clonotype was counted at least ten times. The J gene is TRBJ2-7, the V gene TRBV30, with D tentatively TRBD2 (5 bases). Germline CDR1 GTSNPN, CDR2 SVGIG (reference sequence). This CDR3 region has 13 residues. The ends were cut back, 6 bases at V and 5 bases at J, with 17 bases in the middle. The CDR3 nucleotides are TGTGCCTGTCCTACCCGGGAATCCCACGAGCAGTACTTC. Translating it yields CACPTRESHEQYF.

At least ten counts were recorded for this clonotype. The chain has TRBV11-2 and TRBJ2-3; D may be TRBD1 (5 bases). Looked up from germline, CDR1 is SGHAT and CDR2 is FQNNGV. CDR3 length: 15 residues. Trimming shortened V by 5 bases and J by 1 base, and 13 bases separated the two germline ends. The CDR3 reads CASSPGHRGTDTQYF. In DNA form, the CDR3 reads TGTGCCAGCAGCCCCGGACACCGCGGCACAGATACGCAGTATTTT. Based on the CDR3 plus reference TRBV11-2 and TRBJ2-3, the full variable domain is EAGVAQSPRYKIIEKRQSVAFWCNPISGHATLYWYQQILGQGPKLLIQFQNNGVVDDSQLPKDRFSAERLKGVDSTLKIQPAKLEDSAVYLCASSPGHRGTDTQYFGPGTRLTVL.

This clonotype was observed at least ten times. The chain employs TRBV12-3 or TRBV12-4 and TRBJ1-2; D gene uncertain. The V end was cut by 4 bases, the J end by 10 bases, with 10 bases between. The CDR3 contains 11 residues. CDR3 residues: CASSSRTAYTF. The CDR3 region has the DNA TGTGCCAGCAGTTCAAGGACGGCCTACACCTTC.

This clonotype was seen ten or more times. The chain joins TRBV10-3 to TRBJ2-2, with TRBD1 identical over 10 bases. This CDR3 is built from 14 residues. Trimming cost V 5 bases and J 5 bases; bases outside gene matches: 2. CDR1 is ENHRY and CDR2 is SYGVKD in the germline V gene. This CDR3 is CAISQDRGTGELFF. For the CDR3, the DNA is TGTGCCATCAGTCAGGACAGGGGGACCGGGGAGCTGTTTTTT.

Turning to this clonotype: This sequence may be a read error, since a much larger clone differs from it by one base. As the CDR3 is not closed by the conserved phenylalanine or tryptophan, this likely results from a read error. This rearrangement joins TRBV28 to TRBJ1-2; maybe TRBD1 (5 bases). Deletions cut 4 bases from V and 0 bases from J, with 12 bases between. Germline CDR1 is MDHEN and CDR2 is SYDVKM. The CDR3 has 15 amino acids. CDR3 sequence: CASSSRQPSNYGYTL. Here the CDR3 DNA reads TGTGCCAGCAGTTCGCGACAGCCCTCTAACTATGGCTACACCCTC.

The J gene is TRBJ2-1, the V gene TRBV3-1; D is unclear. The length of the CDR3 is 12 residues. Germline V gives CDR1 LGHDT, CDR2 YNNKEL (reference sequence). Trimming took off 5 bases at V and 7 bases at J, with 9 bases between the two ends. CDR3 loop: CASSSERNEQFF. The CDR3 DNA reads as TGTGCCAGCAGCTCAGAGAGAAATGAGCAGTTCTTC.

A word on this clonotype: This could be a read error, since a much larger clone is one nucleotide away. This rearrangement joins TRBV3-1 to TRBJ1-2; no firm D call. Germline-derived CDR1 and CDR2 are LGHDT and YNNKEL (reference sequence). This CDR3 is built from 15 residues. As DNA, the CDR3 is TGTGCCAGCGGCCAAGATGCCCGGTCGACGTATGGCTACACCTTC. This encodes CASGQDARSTYGYTF. Full variable domain (remainder filled in from reference TRBV3-1 and TRBJ1-2): DTAVSQTPKYLVTQMGNDKSIKCEQNLGHDTMYWYKQDSKKFLKIMFSYNNKELIINETVPNRFSPKSPDKAHLNLHINSLELGDSAVYFCASGQDARSTYGYTFGSGTRLTVV.

This clonotype was observed many times. The chain employs TRBV29-1 and TRBJ2-1, with D possibly TRBD2 on 5 matching bases. Germline CDR1 is SQVTM and CDR2 is ANQGSEA. Trimming cost V 1 base and J 8 bases, with 18 bases left between them. The CDR3 length is 15 residues. The CDR3 is CSVEAFQRLRHEQFF. Here the CDR3 DNA reads TGCAGCGTTGAAGCTTTCCAGCGGCTCCGCCATGAGCAGTTCTTC.

This clonotype has more than one count but fewer than ten. This chain links TRBV30 with TRBJ1-3, with TRBD1 as a possible D gene (5 bases). In germline, CDR1 is GTSNPN, CDR2 SVGIG (reference sequence). V shed 8 bases and J shed 0 bases, with 20 bases lying between them. The CDR3 runs 16 residues. CDR3 region: CATDVGGTVSGNTIYF. CDR3 coding DNA: TGTGCCACGGATGTGGGGGGTACCGTCTCTGGAAACACCATATATTTT.

The sample holds many counts of this clonotype. For the CDR3, the DNA is TGTGCCAGCAGCCCTAGTGGGGGGGACCAAGAGACCCAGTACTTC. As protein: CASSPSGGDQETQYF. J is TRBJ2-5 and V is TRBV9; 7 nucleotides agree with TRBD2. Germline trimming cut 4 bases from V and 0 bases from J; bases unmatched to any gene: 6. The CDR3 spans 15 residues. The germline gives CDR1 SGDLS, CDR2 YYNGEE.

This rearrangement joins TRBV20-1 to TRBJ2-7; D tentatively reads TRBD1 or TRBD2 (6 bases each). Per germline, CDR1 DFQATT and CDR2 SNEGSKA (reference sequence). This CDR3 is built from 14 residues. Deletions cut 0 bases from V and 3 bases from J, with 12 bases between. This chain's CDR3 is CSARDTGGVYEQYF. DNA of the CDR3: TGCAGTGCTAGAGATACCGGGGGCGTCTACGAGCAGTACTTC.

The chain links TRBV7-2 to TRBJ2-3; weak D call: TRBD2 (6 bases). The germline V gene encodes CDR1 SGHTA and CDR2 FQGNSA. There are 14 residues in the CDR3. Trimming stripped 3 bases from V and 4 bases from J, with 11 bases between. CDR3 DNA: TGTGCCAGCAGCTTGGACTATTACCCAGATACGCAGTATTTT. Translation: CASSLDYYPDTQYF.

This clonotype occurred many times. This rearrangement joins TRBV2 to TRBJ2-3; a possible D gene is TRBD2 (6 bases). The CDR3 contains 15 residues. V was cut by 8 bases and J by 2 bases, with 17 bases left in between. Germline V lookup: CDR1 SNHLY, CDR2 FYNNEI. The CDR3 DNA is TGTGCCAGCTGTAGCCGGGACTCATACACAGATACGCAGTATTTT. This encodes CASCSRDSYTDTQYF.

This clonotype was seen repeatedly, ten times or more. The gene calls are TRBV7-2 and TRBJ2-3, with 14 bases aligning to TRBD2. The CDR3 runs to 16 residues. Per germline, CDR1 SGHTA and CDR2 FQGNSA. Trimming at V came to 5 bases and at J to 4 bases, leaving 5 bases not matched to a gene. The CDR3 DNA follows: TGTGCCAGCAGCCCTGGACTAGCGGGAGGATCAGATACGCAGTATTTT. Translating gives CASSPGLAGGSDTQYF.

This clonotype was detected only a few times. The chain couples TRBV5-1 to TRBJ2-2, with 11 bases aligning to TRBD2. The CDR3 covers 17 residues. J was trimmed by 0 bases and V by 2 bases; bases with no gene match: 3. The germline V gene has CDR1 SGHRS and CDR2 YFSETQ. The CDR3 sequence is CASSLALAGANTGELFF. The CDR3 nucleotides read TGCGCCAGCAGCTTAGCACTAGCGGGAGCGAACACCGGGGAGCTGTTTTTT.

This clonotype was seen just once. The V gene is TRBV2, the J gene TRBJ1-6; the D gene is possibly TRBD1 (5 bases). V was clipped by 2 bases and J by 0 bases, with 5 bases between them. From germline, CDR1 is SNHLY and CDR2 FYNNEI. This CDR3 contains 15 residues. CDR3 bases: TGTGCCAGCAGTGAAAGGGGCTCCTATAATTCACCCCTCCACTTT. Translating it yields CASSERGSYNSPLHF.

The chain joins TRBV7-6 to TRBJ2-3; D unclear. The V and J ends lost 4 bases and 3 bases respectively, with 11 bases between them. The CDR3 spans 14 residues. Germline CDR1 is SGHVS and CDR2 is FNYEAQ. Here the CDR3 reads CASSSRRLTDTQYF. CDR3 nucleotide sequence: TGTGCCAGCAGCTCGCGGAGATTGACAGATACGCAGTATTTT.